Described below is a single T cell receptor (beta chain) sequence and its context. The antigen is undetermined. These data belong to a study of cytomegalovirus exposure and HLA in healthy donors. Regarding the study as a whole: Segments of the TCR beta V type were, in most cases, productive about 87% or about 30% of the time in an earlier analysis. Among TCR sequences, most were rare, though some public TCRs appeared in many donors.

Researchers ran the PCR with 60 Vbeta and 13 Jbeta primers. The protocol was immunoSEQ multiplex PCR, while the TCRdb copy is restricted to in-frame clones and leaves out a portion. Seen here are 76,000 or so clones, 65% to 85% observed once, and the top ten hold approximately 16%. There are 16 residues in the CDR3. In germline, CDR1 is SGHRS, CDR2 YFSETQ. Unmatched junction bases numbered 7, after V lost 0 bases and J lost 2 bases. The V and J genes are TRBV5-1 and TRBJ2-7; TRBD2 matches 8 bases. The TCR comes from a woman between 40 and 55 years old in good health and CMV-seropositive. Sample: PBMCs. This chain's CDR3 is CASSLGLGSGAYEQYF. DNA for the CDR3: TGCGCCAGCAGCTTGGGATTAGGTAGCGGGGCCTACGAGCAGTACTTC.